This is a list of T cell receptor beta chains from one sample in a study of blood T cell repertoires in COVID-19. The protocol was immunoSEQ multiplex PCR, while the TCRdb copy is restricted to in-frame clones and leaves out a portion. The table has 300,000 or so clones, around four fifths seen once. The sequenced material came from peripheral blood. The receptors originated from a woman aged 50 to 60 with active or convalescent COVID-19. The CDR3 runs from the conserved cysteine through the conserved F or W. D genes are given only for firm matches. Only some rows state a clone size, as once, few, many or a class for expanded clones.

D gene: TRBD2; J gene: TRBJ2-2; clone size: NA; V gene: TRBV7-6; CDR3 length: 17; CDR3 DNA: TGTGCCAGCAGCTTATCTAGCGGGAGGCCGGGGACCGGGGAGCTGTTTTTT; CDR3 protein: CASSLSSGRPGTGELFF
D gene: NA; J gene: TRBJ1-3; clone size: NA; V gene: TRBV11-2; CDR3 length: 15; CDR3 DNA: TGTGCCAGCAGCTTCGGACAAAACTCTGGAAACACCATATATTTT; CDR3 protein: CASSFGQNSGNTIYF
D gene: NA; J gene: TRBJ1-6; clone size: NA; V gene: TRBV29-1; CDR3 length: 12; CDR3 DNA: TGCAGCCCCGGGGAGGGGAAATCACCCCTCCACTTT; CDR3 protein: CSPGEGKSPLHF
D gene: TRBD2; J gene: TRBJ2-1; clone size: once; V gene: TRBV4-1; CDR3 length: 14; CDR3 DNA: TGCGCCAGCAGCCAAGCTCCTAGCGGCAATGAGCAGTTCTTC; CDR3 protein: CASSQAPSGNEQFF
D gene: NA; J gene: TRBJ2-7; clone size: few; V gene: TRBV5-1; CDR3 length: 15; CDR3 DNA: TGCGCCAGCAGCTGGTTGGCGGGCGGCTCCTACGAGCAGTACTTC; CDR3 protein: CASSWLAGGSYEQYF
D gene: NA; J gene: TRBJ2-7; clone size: few; V gene: TRBV5-1; CDR3 length: 14; CDR3 DNA: TGCGCCAGCAGCTGGTCGGGATCTACCTACGAGCAGTACTTC; CDR3 protein: CASSWSGSTYEQYF
D gene: NA; J gene: TRBJ2-1; clone size: NA; V gene: TRBV11-3; CDR3 length: 16; CDR3 DNA: TGTGCCAGCAGCTTAGGTGGCGGGATCCTAGGGAATGAGCAGTTCTTC; CDR3 protein: CASSLGGGILGNEQFF
D gene: NA; J gene: TRBJ1-1; clone size: NA; V gene: TRBV6-5; CDR3 length: 14; CDR3 DNA: TGTGCCAGCAGTTACTTTACAGGAAGTACTGAAGCTTTCTTT; CDR3 protein: CASSYFTGSTEAFF
D gene: NA; J gene: TRBJ2-1; clone size: NA; V gene: TRBV20-1; CDR3 length: 11; CDR3 DNA: TGCAGTGTTTCCGGGGTCGATGAGCAGTTCTTC; CDR3 protein: CSVSGVDEQFF
D gene: TRBD1; J gene: TRBJ1-1; clone size: few; V gene: TRBV7-9; CDR3 length: 12; CDR3 DNA: TGTGCCAGCAGCCAGGACAGGGGGAAAGCTTTCTTT; CDR3 protein: CASSQDRGKAFF
D gene: TRBD2; J gene: TRBJ2-3; clone size: NA; V gene: TRBV2; CDR3 length: 15; CDR3 DNA: TGTGCCAGCAGTGAGGGACTAGCGGGGACAGATACGCAGTATTTT; CDR3 protein: CASSEGLAGTDTQYF
D gene: TRBD2; J gene: TRBJ2-2; clone size: NA; V gene: TRBV6-5; CDR3 length: 15; CDR3 DNA: TGTGCCAGCAGTTCCCTGAGCGGGATCACCGGGGAGCTGTTTTTT; CDR3 protein: CASSSLSGITGELFF
D gene: NA; J gene: TRBJ2-1; clone size: few; V gene: TRBV10-3; CDR3 length: 13; CDR3 DNA: TGTGCCATCAGTGAGTCTCTGTCCCGTGAGCAGTTCTTC; CDR3 protein: CAISESLSREQFF
D gene: NA; J gene: TRBJ2-2; clone size: NA; V gene: TRBV7-9; CDR3 length: 14; CDR3 DNA: TGTGCCAGCAGCTTACGGACTATTCCCGGGGAGCTGTTTTTT; CDR3 protein: CASSLRTIPGELFF
D gene: NA; J gene: TRBJ1-5; clone size: many; V gene: TRBV2; CDR3 length: 13; CDR3 DNA: TGTGCCAGCAAAAGGGACAACAATCAGCCCCAGCATTTT; CDR3 protein: CASKRDNNQPQHF
D gene: TRBD1; J gene: TRBJ1-3; clone size: NA; V gene: TRBV6-5; CDR3 length: 15; CDR3 DNA: TGTGCCAGCAGTTACCGACAGGGACGAGGAAACACCATATATTTT; CDR3 protein: CASSYRQGRGNTIYF